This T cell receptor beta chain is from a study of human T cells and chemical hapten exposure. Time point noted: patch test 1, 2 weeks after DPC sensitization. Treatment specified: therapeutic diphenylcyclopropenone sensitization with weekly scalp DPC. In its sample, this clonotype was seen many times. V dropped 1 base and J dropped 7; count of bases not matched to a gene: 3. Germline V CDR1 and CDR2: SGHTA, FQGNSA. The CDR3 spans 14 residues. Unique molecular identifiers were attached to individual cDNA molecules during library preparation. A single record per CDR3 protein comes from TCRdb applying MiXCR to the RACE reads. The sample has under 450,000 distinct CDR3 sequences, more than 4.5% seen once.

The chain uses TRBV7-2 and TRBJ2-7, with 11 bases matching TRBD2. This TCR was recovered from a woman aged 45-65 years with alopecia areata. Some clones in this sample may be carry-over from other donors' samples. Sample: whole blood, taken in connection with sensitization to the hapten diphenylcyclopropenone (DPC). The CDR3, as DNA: TGTGCCAGCAGCTTAGTACTAGCGGGAGTGGAGCAGTACTTC. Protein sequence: CASSLVLAGVEQYF.